The 20 T cell receptor beta chains presented below share a single source sample, sequenced in a study of blood T cell repertoires in COVID-19 (dated by TCRdb to about 2020). The library came from the immunoSEQ multiplex PCR assay. TCRdb carries this immuneACCESS record with in-frame sequences only. Its versions omit some clonotypes, under half of them owing to an unresolved V gene in the studies checked, with the rest unexplained. This sample gives some 98,000 clones in total; 65% to 90% of them show up just once. The ten largest account for approximately 10% of the sample. Sample: peripheral blood. The receptors derive from a man between 65 and 85 years old with active or convalescent COVID-19.

This chain uses TRBV3-1 (or the pseudogene TRBV3-2) with TRBJ2-7, with 10 nucleotides matching TRBD2. With V trimmed by 1 base and J by 4 bases, 1 base remained unmatched. Germline V gene data show CDR1 as LGHDT and CDR2 as YNNKEL (reference sequence). The CDR3 has 14 amino acids. This CDR3 reads CASSQVSGGYEQYF. CDR3 sequence (DNA): TGTGCCAGCAGCCAAGTTAGCGGGGGGTACGAGCAGTACTTC.

The genes are TRBV18 and TRBJ2-2, with 13 bases matching TRBD2. CDR1 and CDR2 (germline): KGHSH, LQKENI. The CDR3 contains 16 residues. The V segment lost 2 bases and the J segment 7 bases; nucleotides outside the gene matches: 4. CDR3: CASSPGTSGVNGELFF. In nucleotides, the CDR3 is TGTGCCAGCTCACCAGGGACTAGCGGGGTGAACGGGGAGCTGTTTTTT.

The chain links TRBV6-5 to TRBJ1-6, with D possibly matching TRBD1 (5 bases). The V and J ends lost 2 bases and 10 bases respectively, with 15 bases between them. The CDR3 extends over 15 amino acids. The germline V gene encodes CDR1 MNHEY and CDR2 SVGAGI. This CDR3 reads CASSYGAGLGSPLHF. In DNA form, the CDR3 reads TGTGCCAGCAGTTACGGGGCAGGGTTAGGATCACCCCTCCACTTT.

The CDR3 spells CASKLDRILYEQYF. Written as DNA, the CDR3 is TGTGCCAGCAAGCTCGACAGGATTTTGTACGAGCAGTACTTC. The rearrangement joins TRBV2 to TRBJ2-7; a weak D match, TRBD1 (6 bases). V shed 7 bases and J shed 4 bases, with 17 bases lying between them. The CDR3 runs 14 residues. Germline-derived CDR1 and CDR2 are SNHLY and FYNNEI.

This clone has just a few counts. This sequence joins TRBV19 and TRBJ1-1, with 7 bases aligning to TRBD1. The ends lost 5 bases at V and 1 base at J; junction bases unmatched: 13. The CDR3 runs 17 residues. Per germline, CDR1 LNHDA and CDR2 SQIVND (reference sequence). CDR3 protein: CASSLASRGGWNTEAFF. CDR3 coding DNA: TGTGCCAGTAGTTTGGCGTCTCGAGGGGGCTGGAACACTGAAGCTTTCTTT.

The CDR3 nucleotides are TGTGCCAGCAGTGAGGGACAAGTTAATGAAAAACTGTTTTTT. It is translated as CASSEGQVNEKLFF. The chain links TRBV2 to TRBJ1-4; the D gene is possibly TRBD1 (6 bases). Trimming stripped 3 bases from V and 4 bases from J, with 9 bases between. The germline V gene has CDR1 SNHLY and CDR2 FYNNEI. The CDR3 totals 14 residues.

The chain links TRBV10-3 to TRBJ2-1; TRBD1 might be the D (6 bases). Germline V gene sequence: CDR1 ENHRY, CDR2 SYGVKD. This CDR3 spans 14 amino acids. V shed 5 bases and J shed 5 bases, with 13 bases lying between them. DNA of the CDR3: TGTGCCATCAGTACCCTGGACAGCAACAATGAGCAGTTCTTC. Amino acids: CAISTLDSNNEQFF.

This clone was picked up a small number of times. The chain couples TRBV5-1 to TRBJ2-2, with a possible D match to TRBD1 (5 bases). The germline V gene has CDR1 SGHRS and CDR2 YFSETQ. This CDR3 is built from 14 residues. V was trimmed by 5 bases and J by 2 bases, leaving 10 bases between them. In nucleotides, the CDR3 is TGCGCCAGCAGTGAGACAGTAAACACCGGGGAGCTGTTTTTT. Protein product: CASSETVNTGELFF.

This chain joins TRBV11-2 and TRBJ2-3; 12 nucleotides match TRBD2. V dropped 5 bases and J dropped 8; count of bases not matched to a gene: 14. The CDR3 is 17 amino acids. Germline loops: CDR1 SGHAT, CDR2 FQNNGV. This CDR3 reads CASSATTSGGRGGTQYF. CDR3 nucleotide sequence: TGTGCCAGCAGCGCGACGACTAGCGGGGGCCGCGGGGGTACGCAGTATTTT.

CDR3 in amino acids: CASRDLPQMMQFF. The CDR3 DNA sequence: TGTGCCAGCAGAGATCTCCCGCAGATGATGCAGTTCTTC. The chain links TRBV6-5 to TRBJ2-1; D not certain. Looked up from germline, CDR1 is MNHEY and CDR2 is SVGAGI. The V and J ends lost 6 bases and 12 bases respectively, with 18 bases between them. This CDR3 has 13 residues.

This clone was seen just once. This chain connects TRBV18 to TRBJ2-7; D is possibly TRBD1 (5 bases). Germline CDR1 is KGHSH and CDR2 is LQKENI. Between the trimmed V and J ends, which lost 3 bases and 2 bases, there was a span of 11 bases. This CDR3 spans 14 amino acids. The CDR3 here is CASSPDSPTYEQYF. The DNA for the CDR3 is TGTGCCAGCTCACCCGACAGCCCAACCTACGAGCAGTACTTC.

The table lists this clone with a count of one. The rearrangement joins TRBV5-1 to TRBJ2-7; D is possibly TRBD1 (5 bases). Germline CDR1 and CDR2: SGHRS and YFSETQ. This CDR3 contains 13 residues. V was shortened by 4 bases and J by 3 bases, with 11 bases between the two germline ends. This chain's CDR3 is CASSIQGDYEQYF. For the CDR3, the DNA is TGCGCCAGCAGCATTCAGGGTGACTACGAGCAGTACTTC.

V is TRBV6-5 and J is TRBJ1-3; 9 bases match TRBD1. J lost 9 bases, V lost 6 bases, and 9 bases had no gene match. Germline V gene data show CDR1 as MNHEY and CDR2 as SVGAGI. This CDR3 region has 14 residues. The CDR3 sequence: CASRGQGKGPTIYF. The CDR3, as DNA: TGTGCCAGCAGGGGACAGGGAAAAGGACCCACCATATATTTT.

The rearrangement links TRBV7-2 to TRBJ2-2; 13 bases align to TRBD2. Unmatched junction bases numbered 13, after V lost 5 bases and J lost 4 bases. Germline loops: CDR1 SGHTA, CDR2 FQGNSA. CDR3 size: 19 residues. Written as DNA, the CDR3 is TGTGCCAGCAGCCGTAATCCGGGACTAGCGGGGTCGGGCACCGGGGAGCTGTTTTTT. The encoded protein is CASSRNPGLAGSGTGELFF.

The CDR3: CASSLGQGGYNSPLHF. The CDR3 nucleotides are TGTGCCAGCAGCCTGGGACAGGGCGGATATAATTCACCCCTCCACTTT. J is TRBJ1-6 and V is TRBV7-9; 9 nucleotides align to TRBD1. Trimming cost V 5 bases and J 4 bases; bases outside gene matches: 6. CDR1 is SEHNR and CDR2 is FQNEAQ in the germline V gene (reference sequence). The CDR3 contains 16 residues. Full variable domain (outside the CDR3, taken from reference TRBV7-9 and TRBJ1-6): DTGVSQNPRHKITKRGQNVTFRCDPISEHNRLYWYRQTLGQGPEFLTYFQNEAQLEKSRLLSDRFSAERPKGSFSTLEIQRTEQGDSAMYLCASSLGQGGYNSPLHFGNGTRLTVT.

This clone was seen only a few times. The chain carries TRBV28 and TRBJ1-5; 8 bases align to TRBD1. Trimming took 2 bases from V and 7 from J; bases not matched to a gene: 4. Germline CDR1 reads MDHEN; CDR2 reads SYDVKM. The CDR3 has 14 residues. CDR3 bases: TGTGCCAGCAGTTTAAGGACAGGGCCGCAGCCCCAGCATTTT. Translating gives CASSLRTGPQPQHF.

The chain carries TRBV28 and TRBJ1-5; no clear D. This CDR3 is built from 14 residues. Trimming took 5 bases from V and 1 from J, leaving 9 bases between them. Germline CDR1 is MDHEN and CDR2 is SYDVKM. Here the CDR3 DNA reads TGTGCCAGCAGTCGGACTGGGAGCAATCAGCCCCAGCATTTT. This gives the protein CASSRTGSNQPQHF.

Details on this clone: Distinct nucleotide sequences in the sample also encode this CDR3. V and J are TRBV11-2 and TRBJ1-5; unclear D gene. Germline V gene data show CDR1 as SGHAT and CDR2 as FQNNGV. The V gene lost 1 base and the J gene lost 1 base, with 5 bases spanning the gap. The CDR3 spans 14 residues. The CDR3 spells CASSLAGSNQPQHF. CDR3 DNA: TGTGCCAGCAGCTTAGCGGGGAGCAATCAGCCCCAGCATTTT.

In this sample, this clone turned up a few times. The chain employs TRBV13 and TRBJ1-6; D possibly corresponds to TRBD1 (6 bases). V lost 5 bases, J lost 11 bases, and 13 bases lay in between. This CDR3 contains 13 residues. Per the germline V gene, CDR1 is PRHDT and CDR2 is FYEKMQ (reference sequence). CDR3 sequence: CASSPQGIPPLHF. CDR3 coding DNA: TGTGCCAGCAGCCCACAGGGAATTCCACCCCTCCACTTT.

This chain links TRBV4-1 with TRBJ1-5; D remains unclear. Germline assignment: CDR1 MGHRA and CDR2 YSYEKL. The CDR3 runs to 15 residues. The V end was cut by 1 base, the J end by 2 bases, with 9 bases between. The CDR3: CASSQGPTGNQPQHF. The CDR3 DNA follows: TGCGCCAGCAGCCAAGGCCCCACGGGCAATCAGCCCCAGCATTTT.